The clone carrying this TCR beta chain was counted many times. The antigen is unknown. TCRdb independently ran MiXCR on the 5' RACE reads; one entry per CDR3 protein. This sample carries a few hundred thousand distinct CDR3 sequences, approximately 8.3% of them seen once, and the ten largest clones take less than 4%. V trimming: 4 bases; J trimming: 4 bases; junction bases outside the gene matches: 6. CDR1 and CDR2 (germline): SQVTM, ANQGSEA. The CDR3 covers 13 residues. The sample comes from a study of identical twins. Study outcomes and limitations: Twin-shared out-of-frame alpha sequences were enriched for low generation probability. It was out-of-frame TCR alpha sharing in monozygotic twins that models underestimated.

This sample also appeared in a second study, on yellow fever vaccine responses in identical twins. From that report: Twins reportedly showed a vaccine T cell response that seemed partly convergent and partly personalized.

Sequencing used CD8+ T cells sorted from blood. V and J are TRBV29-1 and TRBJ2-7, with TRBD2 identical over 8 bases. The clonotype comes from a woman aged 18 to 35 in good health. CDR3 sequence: CSVVREGRYEQYF. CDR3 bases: TGCAGCGTTGTTCGGGAGGGCCGGTACGAGCAGTACTTC.